This T cell receptor beta chain appears in the sequencing data of a study of cytomegalovirus exposure and HLA in healthy donors. For the study at large: Per a later analysis, the approximately 600 first-cohort and 100 to 150 validation repertoires shared one platform. Study results and caveats: Cytomegalovirus-associated TCR beta chains were listed, numbering 164. One later analysis, an examination of the 120 validation repertoires, found that first-cohort TCR clusters tended to co-occur in them. Reports credit the classifier with highly specific, highly sensitive diagnosis of cytomegalovirus status.

This clone has a handful of counts. The antigen remains unidentified. Repertoires were generated with immunoSEQ multiplex PCR, while TCRdb's copy carries only in-frame clones and drops some. The profile shows 140,000 to 150,000 clones, 87% of them singletons. Losses at the gene ends were 3 bases for V and 0 bases for J; bases not matched to a gene: 10. This CDR3 region has 18 residues. The germline V gene encodes CDR1 LNHDA and CDR2 SQIVND (reference sequence). The chain uses TRBV19 and TRBJ2-4; 8 bases fit TRBD1. The sample taken for sequencing was PBMCs. The TCR was taken from a man between 18 and 35 years old in good health and CMV-seropositive. CDR3 DNA sequence: TGTGCCAGTAGTATCGGACAGGGAGGATTTCTAGCCAAAAACATTCAGTACTTC. As protein: CASSIGQGGFLAKNIQYF. The whole variable domain, filled in from reference TRBV19 and TRBJ2-4, reads DGGITQSPKYLFRKEGQNVTLSCEQNLNHDAMYWYRQDPGQGLRLIYYSQIVNDFQKGDIAEGYSVSREKKESFPLTVTSAQKNPTAFYLCASSIGQGGFLAKNIQYFGAGTRLSVL.